A single sample gave rise to the 17 T cell receptor beta chains below, sequenced in a study of cytomegalovirus exposure and HLA in healthy donors. PCR amplification relied on 60 Vbeta primers (plus 13 Jbeta primers). Some clones are missing from TCRdb's copy, which holds only in-frame ones; the method was immunoSEQ multiplex PCR. Counted here are under 150,000 clones, about 80% occurring once; the ten biggest clones make up 4%. The source material was PBMCs. These receptors all come from a woman in her thirties or forties in good health and CMV-seronegative.

This clone appeared a few times. The chain couples TRBV10-3 to TRBJ1-5; TRBD1 matches at 9 bases. The CDR3 is made up of 16 amino acids. The V gene end was trimmed by 0 bases and the J gene end by 2 bases; junction bases not matched to a gene: 2. Germline CDR1 reads ENHRY; CDR2 reads SYGVKD. The CDR3 loop is CAISESGQGGNQPQHF. DNA for the CDR3: TGTGCCATCAGTGAGTCGGGACAGGGTGGCAATCAGCCCCAGCATTTT.

The rearrangement links TRBV7-8 to TRBJ1-6, with D possibly matching TRBD1 (5 bases). Germline V gene lookup returns CDR1 SGHVS and CDR2 FQNEAQ. This CDR3 contains 14 residues. V was shortened by 5 bases and J by 10 bases, with 15 bases between the two germline ends. CDR3 coding DNA: TGTGCCAGCAGCGCACAGGCTTTGGGATCACCCCTCCACTTT. It encodes CASSAQALGSPLHF.

The CDR3 nucleotides read TGTGCCAGTAGTATAGATGGGTCCGGGAGGACTGAAGCTTTCTTT. This sequence encodes CASSIDGSGRTEAFF. V and J are TRBV19 and TRBJ1-1; D is undetermined. Germline V lookup: CDR1 LNHDA, CDR2 SQIVND (reference sequence). The CDR3 runs to 15 residues. V was shortened by 0 bases and J by 5 bases, with 13 bases between the two germline ends. Looking up the rest from reference TRBV19 and TRBJ1-1 gives the full variable domain: DGGITQSPKYLFRKEGQNVTLSCEQNLNHDAMYWYRQDPGQGLRLIYYSQIVNDFQKGDIAEGYSVSREKKESFPLTVTSAQKNPTAFYLCASSIDGSGRTEAFFGQGTRLTVV.

V is TRBV4-3 and J is TRBJ1-2; 7 nucleotides align to TRBD1. The CDR3 loop spans 13 amino acids. CDR1 is LGHNA and CDR2 is YSLEER in the germline V gene. V gave up 1 base and J gave up 7 bases; unmatched junction bases: 3. The chain's CDR3 is CASSQGQGGGYTF. CDR3 DNA: TGCGCCAGCAGCCAAGGCCAGGGGGGTGGCTACACCTTC.

The V and J genes are TRBV19 and TRBJ2-7; D may be TRBD1 (6 bases). Trimming took 10 bases from V and 3 from J, leaving 22 bases between them. CDR1 is LNHDA, CDR2 SQIVND, per germline (reference sequence). CDR3 length: 15 amino acids. The CDR3 protein is CATTRGTGASYEQYF. In DNA form, the CDR3 reads TGTGCCACGACGAGGGGGACCGGGGCGAGCTACGAGCAGTACTTC.

The genes are TRBV7-2 and TRBJ1-6, with D tentatively TRBD1 (6 bases). The germline CDR1 and CDR2 sequences are SGHTA and FQGNSA. The CDR3 is made up of 15 amino acids. Trimming left V 0 bases short and J 9 bases short, with 12 bases between. CDR3 sequence (DNA): TGTGCCAGCAGCTTAGCGGGGCGGGGGGCTTCACCCCTCCACTTT. It translates to CASSLAGRGASPLHF.

The V call is TRBV4-2, the J call TRBJ1-6; 9 bases line up with TRBD1. This CDR3 spans 16 amino acids. J gave up 8 bases and V 6 bases, and 11 bases lay outside the gene matches. Germline lookup yields CDR1 LGHNA and CDR2 YNFKEQ. CDR3 nucleotide sequence: TGTGCCAGCAGACCCAGGACAGGGGTTGATGATTCACCCCTCCACTTT. Its protein is CASRPRTGVDDSPLHF.

V usage is TRBV7-3 and J usage is TRBJ2-1; 8 nucleotides line up with TRBD2. V was pared by 5 bases and J by 5 bases, with 8 bases of the junction left unmatched. Germline lookup yields CDR1 SGHTA and CDR2 FQGTGA. The CDR3 runs 15 residues. The CDR3 DNA reads TGTGCCAGCAGCGAAGGAGCAGCGGGGGACAATGAGCAGTTCTTC. Its protein is CASSEGAAGDNEQFF.

J is TRBJ2-1 and V is TRBV5-1, with a possible D match to TRBD1 (6 bases). CDR3 length: 17 residues. Germline V CDR1 and CDR2: SGHRS, YFSETQ. V was pared by 2 bases and J by 4 bases, with 19 bases between. This chain's CDR3 is CASSFPLQGTEYNEQFF. The CDR3, as DNA: TGCGCCAGCAGCTTTCCATTACAGGGTACAGAGTACAATGAGCAGTTCTTC. Full variable domain (remainder filled in from reference TRBV5-1 and TRBJ2-1): KAGVTQTPRYLIKTRGQQVTLSCSPISGHRSVSWYQQTPGQGLQFLFEYFSETQRNKGNFPGRFSGRQFSNSRSEMNVSTLELGDSALYLCASSFPLQGTEYNEQFFGPGTRLTVL.

This chain uses TRBV27 with TRBJ1-5; D gene unclear. The CDR3 is 16 residues long. Trimming stripped 2 bases from V and 5 bases from J, with 16 bases between. Looked up from germline, CDR1 is MNHEY and CDR2 is SMNVEV (reference sequence). In nucleotides, the CDR3 is TGTGCCAGCAGTTTAAGGTGGGCACGCGTTCATCAGCCCCAGCATTTT. It encodes CASSLRWARVHQPQHF.

The chain employs TRBV9 and TRBJ1-1, with D possibly matching TRBD1 (6 bases). CDR1 SGDLS and CDR2 YYNGEE come from the germline V gene. This CDR3 spans 16 amino acids. Trimming left V 3 bases short and J 5 bases short, with 20 bases between. CDR3 residues: CASSAAPGHPRTEAFF. In DNA form, the CDR3 reads TGTGCCAGCAGCGCCGCTCCGGGACACCCGAGGACTGAAGCTTTCTTT.

Turning to this clone: The same CDR3 is also encoded by other DNA sequences in this sample. This rearrangement joins TRBV4-1 to TRBJ1-1; TRBD1 might be the D (6 bases). The CDR3 runs 14 residues. Germline CDR1 is MGHRA and CDR2 is YSYEKL. V shed 0 bases and J shed 14 bases, with 19 bases lying between them. CDR3 region: CASSQDWGGGWSFF. The CDR3 DNA is TGCGCCAGCAGCCAAGATTGGGGAGGGGGTTGGTCCTTCTTT.

This chain joins TRBV27 and TRBJ2-7, with TRBD1 identical over 8 bases. Trimming removed 0 bases from V and 2 bases from J; junction bases left unmatched: 3. The CDR3 sequence is 15 residues long. CDR1 and CDR2 (germline): MNHEY, SMNVEV (reference sequence). Written as DNA, the CDR3 is TGTGCCAGCAGTTTATCTACCAGGGGGCCCTACGAGCAGTACTTC. Protein sequence: CASSLSTRGPYEQYF.

This clone has just a few counts. The chain joins TRBV2 to TRBJ1-4; no clear D. The CDR3 is made up of 15 amino acids. The V and J ends lost 6 bases and 7 bases respectively, with 18 bases between them. Per the germline V gene, CDR1 is SNHLY and CDR2 is FYNNEI. The CDR3 DNA sequence: TGTGCCAGCAGCAGACGAGGCGGAGAGGGTGAAAAACTGTTTTTT. Protein: CASSRRGGEGEKLFF.

V usage is TRBV19 and J usage is TRBJ1-1; tentative D call: TRBD1 (6 bases). Trimming took 6 bases from V and 2 from J, leaving 10 bases between them. Per germline, CDR1 LNHDA and CDR2 SQIVND (reference sequence). The CDR3 sequence is 13 residues long. CDR3 DNA sequence: TGTGCCAGTAGCGAGACAGGTAACACTGAAGCTTTCTTT. Translated: CASSETGNTEAFF.

This chain connects TRBV14 to TRBJ2-2; perhaps TRBD1 as D (6 bases). Trimming shortened V by 4 bases and J by 2 bases, and 17 bases separated the two germline ends. The germline CDR1 and CDR2 sequences are SGHDN and FVKESK. CDR3 length: 17 amino acids. The CDR3 DNA is TGTGCCAGCAGCCCTCCCGACAGGTTTAGAAACACCGGGGAGCTGTTTTTT. It codes for CASSPPDRFRNTGELFF.

A single count supports this clone. The gene calls are TRBV27 and TRBJ2-1; 7 bases map to TRBD1. Germline V gene lookup returns CDR1 MNHEY and CDR2 SMNVEV (reference sequence). J lost 8 bases, V lost 5 bases, and 12 bases had no gene match. There are 15 residues in the CDR3. The CDR3: CASSLNPQRGHEQFF. For the CDR3, the DNA is TGTGCCAGCAGTCTCAACCCACAAAGGGGGCATGAGCAGTTCTTC.